This passage covers 31 T cell receptor beta chains from one sample sequenced in a study of cytomegalovirus exposure and HLA in healthy donors. The PCR contained 60 Vbeta and 13 Jbeta primers. Profiled with immunoSEQ multiplex PCR; TCRdb holds only in-frame clones, not every one. The table lists some 90,000 clones, over 75% of them singletons. Sequenced material: PBMCs. The source of these receptors is a female donor in good health and CMV-seronegative.

The chain joins TRBV5-8 to TRBJ1-5; D is ambiguous. CDR3 length: 13 amino acids. The germline V gene encodes CDR1 SGHTS and CDR2 YDEGEE. Between the trimmed V and J ends, which lost 1 base and 4 bases, there was a span of 6 bases. The CDR3 spells CASSLFPNQPQHF. CDR3 in DNA: TGTGCCAGCAGCTTGTTCCCAAATCAGCCCCAGCATTTT. The whole variable domain, filled in from reference TRBV5-8 and TRBJ1-5, reads EAGVTQSPTHLIKTRGQQATLRCSPISGHTSVYWYQQALGLGLQFLLWYDEGEERNRGNFPPRFSGRQFPNYSSELNVNALELEDSALYLCASSLFPNQPQHFGDGTRLSIL.

The chain links TRBV5-4 to TRBJ2-5, with TRBD2 matching 11 bases. CDR3 length equals 15 residues. The germline CDR1 and CDR2 sequences are SGHNT and YYREEE (reference sequence). V gave up 3 bases and J gave up 6 bases; unmatched junction bases: 7. The chain's CDR3 is CASSYGTSGLQTQYF. As DNA, the CDR3 is TGTGCCAGCAGCTACGGGACTAGCGGCCTTCAGACCCAGTACTTC.

The genes are TRBV5-1 and TRBJ2-1; D may be TRBD1 (6 bases). CDR1 SGHRS and CDR2 YFSETQ come from the germline V gene. Trimming stripped 4 bases from V and 7 bases from J, with 21 bases between. The CDR3 is 16 residues long. CDR3 coding DNA: TGCGCCAGCAGCCAGGGACAATTAATTGGTGGGAATGAGCAGTTCTTC. Its translation is CASSQGQLIGGNEQFF.

The chain employs TRBV6-6 and TRBJ1-1; the D gene is possibly TRBD1 (5 bases). The CDR3 is 15 residues long. Germline lookup yields CDR1 MNHNY and CDR2 SVGAGI (reference sequence). V shed 4 bases and J shed 3 bases, with 15 bases lying between them. CDR3 loop: CASSLKQGGDTEAFF. In nucleotides, the CDR3 is TGTGCCAGCAGTTTAAAGCAGGGTGGGGACACTGAAGCTTTCTTT.

This chain links TRBV6-1 with TRBJ1-2, with 7 bases aligning to TRBD1. Germline V gene data show CDR1 as MNHNS and CDR2 as SASEGT. The V gene end was trimmed by 2 bases and the J gene end by 7 bases; junction bases not matched to a gene: 10. There are 15 residues in the CDR3. The CDR3 DNA reads as TGTGCCAGCAGTGAATCACCGGACAGGTGGAGTGGCTACACCTTC. It specifies CASSESPDRWSGYTF.

The V and J genes are TRBV28 and TRBJ1-1; a weak D match, TRBD1 (5 bases). The CDR3 extends over 14 amino acids. With 2 bases removed from V and 1 base from J, the gap between germline ends came to 8 bases. Germline V lookup: CDR1 MDHEN, CDR2 SYDVKM. DNA of the CDR3: TGTGCCAGCAGTTTAGGGGCCCAGAACACTGAAGCTTTCTTT. Translating gives CASSLGAQNTEAFF.

The genes are TRBV5-1 and TRBJ2-7, with D maybe TRBD1 (6 bases). Germline V gene lookup returns CDR1 SGHRS and CDR2 YFSETQ. The CDR3 is 16 amino acids. V was shortened by 0 bases and J by 6 bases, with 19 bases between the two germline ends. The CDR3 DNA reads TGCGCCAGCAGCTTGGATACAGGGTTTGGGTTCGCCGAGCAGTACTTC. Amino acids: CASSLDTGFGFAEQYF.

A few counts support this clone. The V call is TRBV18, the J call TRBJ2-7; 11 nucleotides agree with TRBD2. CDR3 length: 15 amino acids. After removal of 6 bases from V and 4 bases from J, the junction contained 8 bases not matched to a gene. CDR1 and CDR2 from the germline V gene are KGHSH and LQKENI. CDR3 in amino acids: CASSLGLAVLYEQYF. CDR3 in DNA: TGTGCCAGCTCCCTGGGACTAGCGGTGCTTTACGAGCAGTACTTC.

The genes are TRBV2 and TRBJ2-1; TRBD1 is a possible D gene (6 bases). CDR3 size: 16 residues. Germline V gene data show CDR1 as SNHLY and CDR2 as FYNNEI. V lost 5 bases and J 3 bases, leaving 17 bases between the germline ends. The CDR3 DNA reads TGTGCCAGCAGTTCCCCAACAGGGAATGGCTACAATGAGCAGTTCTTC. Protein: CASSSPTGNGYNEQFF.

This clone was detected once. The rearrangement uses TRBV27 and TRBJ2-2; D is ambiguous. Germline V gene sequence: CDR1 MNHEY, CDR2 SMNVEV (reference sequence). The germline V and J ends were trimmed by 1 base and 4 bases, with 13 bases remaining between them. CDR3 length equals 16 residues. CDR3 coding DNA: TGTGCCAGCAGTTTATTCCCCAGTTTAACCACCGGGGAGCTGTTTTTT. This encodes CASSLFPSLTTGELFF.

The chain joins TRBV6-5 to TRBJ1-4; TRBD1 matches at 7 bases. Germline values: CDR1 MNHEY, CDR2 SVGAGI. Trimming removed 7 bases from V and 8 bases from J; junction bases left unmatched: 10. CDR3 length equals 14 residues. CDR3 nucleotide sequence: TGTGCCAGCACTCGAGGGGGCGCGGAGGAAAAACTGTTTTTT. This encodes CASTRGGAEEKLFF.

This clone was detected many times. The rearrangement uses TRBV5-4 and TRBJ1-1; no firm D call. The CDR3 runs 15 residues. Trimming removed 4 bases from V and 1 base from J, with 14 bases in between. Germline-derived CDR1 and CDR2 are SGHNT and YYREEE (reference sequence). As DNA, the CDR3 is TGTGCCAGCAGCCGATCCGGGGTTTCGAACACTGAAGCTTTCTTT. It specifies CASSRSGVSNTEAFF.

The genes are TRBV7-8 and TRBJ2-2; D gene ambiguous. The CDR3 has 15 amino acids. CDR1 is SGHVS, CDR2 FQNEAQ, per germline. Trimming shortened V by 1 base and J by 2 bases, and 8 bases separated the two germline ends. CDR3 coding DNA: TGTGCCAGCAGCTTAGGCTTGACAAACACCGGGGAGCTGTTTTTT. Translated: CASSLGLTNTGELFF.

This chain links TRBV5-4 with TRBJ2-7, with 11 bases that match TRBD2. The CDR3 length is 17 residues. The V gene end was trimmed by 0 bases and the J gene end by 2 bases; junction bases not matched to a gene: 7. The V gene's germline CDR1 is SGHNT and CDR2 YYREEE (reference sequence). The CDR3 protein is CASSLGGLAGGPYEQYF. CDR3 nucleotides: TGTGCCAGCAGCTTGGGTGGGTTAGCGGGAGGGCCCTACGAGCAGTACTTC.

V is TRBV7-2 and J is TRBJ1-2; 7 positions match TRBD1. The germline CDR1 and CDR2 sequences are SGHTA and FQGNSA. The CDR3 sequence is 13 residues long. With V trimmed by 5 bases and J by 3 bases, 3 bases remained unmatched. The CDR3 sequence: CASSQDRDYGYTF. CDR3 in DNA: TGTGCCAGCAGCCAAGACAGGGACTATGGCTACACCTTC. Based on the CDR3 plus reference TRBV7-2 and TRBJ1-2, the full variable domain is GAGVSQSPSNKVTEKGKDVELRCDPISGHTALYWYRQSLGQGLEFLIYFQGNSAPDKSGLPSDRFSAERTGGSVSTLTIQRTQQEDSAVYLCASSQDRDYGYTFGSGTRLTVV.

The chain combines TRBV5-8 with TRBJ2-2, with D unresolved. The germline V gene has CDR1 SGHTS and CDR2 YDEGEE. The CDR3 length is 12 residues. V was cut by 4 bases and J by 7 bases, with 8 bases left in between. The CDR3 reads CASSPFGGELFF. CDR3 coding DNA: TGTGCCAGCAGCCCCTTCGGCGGGGAGCTGTTTTTT.

V and J are TRBV7-2 and TRBJ1-5; D ambiguous. The CDR3 length is 13 residues. The V end lost 5 bases, the J end lost 4 bases, and 9 bases lay between the germline ends. In germline, CDR1 is SGHTA, CDR2 FQGNSA. For the CDR3, the DNA is TGTGCCAGCAGCCCTCTGAGGAATCAGCCCCAGCATTTT. Amino acids: CASSPLRNQPQHF.

The rearrangement uses TRBV6-5 and TRBJ2-2; TRBD1 might be the D (5 bases). The CDR3 has 13 residues. V was trimmed by 6 bases and J by 9 bases, leaving 14 bases between them. The germline V gene has CDR1 MNHEY and CDR2 SVGAGI. The CDR3 coding sequence is TGTGCCAGCAGCCCAGGACATTCCCGGGAGCTGTTTTTT. Protein sequence: CASSPGHSRELFF.

V is TRBV10-3 and J is TRBJ2-5; 7 bases match TRBD1. Trimming removed 0 bases from V and 1 base from J; junction bases left unmatched: 5. In germline, CDR1 is ENHRY, CDR2 SYGVKD. The CDR3 spans 16 residues. CDR3: CAISESRDRVQETQYF. The CDR3 DNA sequence: TGTGCCATCAGTGAGTCGAGAGACAGGGTCCAAGAGACCCAGTACTTC.

This clone was seen a few times. The chain joins TRBV4-3 to TRBJ2-1; TRBD2 aligns across 10 bases. Germline V gene lookup returns CDR1 LGHNA and CDR2 YSLEER. CDR3 size: 17 residues. J was trimmed by 5 bases and V by 0 bases; bases with no gene match: 7. The CDR3 bases are TGCGCCAGCAGCCAAGATCTATCTAGCGGGGGTCACAATGAGCAGTTCTTC. This translates into CASSQDLSSGGHNEQFF.

The V gene is TRBV4-2, the J gene TRBJ2-7; 9 nucleotides match TRBD2. The CDR3 spans 15 residues. J was trimmed by 4 bases and V by 1 base; bases with no gene match: 5. Per germline, CDR1 LGHNA and CDR2 YNFKEQ. The CDR3 sequence is CASSQGREGLYEQYF. The CDR3 DNA is TGTGCCAGCAGCCAAGGGCGGGAGGGCCTTTACGAGCAGTACTTC.

This clone was seen once. The chain recombines TRBV7-2 with TRBJ2-3, with 16 positions matching TRBD2. Germline CDR1 is SGHTA and CDR2 is FQGNSA. This CDR3 region has 18 residues. V was clipped by 5 bases and J by 0 bases; unmatched bases: 5. This chain's CDR3 is CASSPGTSGGGSTDTQYF. The CDR3 coding sequence is TGTGCCAGCAGCCCTGGGACTAGCGGGGGGGGAAGCACAGATACGCAGTATTTT.

J is TRBJ2-7 and V is TRBV6-5, with 9 bases aligning to TRBD1. The length of the CDR3 is 15 residues. With 0 bases clipped from V and 3 bases from J, the junction kept 3 bases outside the gene matches. CDR1 and CDR2 from the germline V gene are MNHEY and SVGAGI. The CDR3 loop reads CASSYSRDRVYEQYF. In DNA form, the CDR3 reads TGTGCCAGCAGTTACTCCCGGGACAGGGTCTACGAGCAGTACTTC.

V usage is TRBV29-1 and J usage is TRBJ2-1; TRBD2 matches at 9 bases. Trimming took 4 bases from V and 10 from J; bases not matched to a gene: 8. The CDR3 loop spans 13 amino acids. Germline V lookup: CDR1 SQVTM, CDR2 ANQGSEA. In nucleotides, the CDR3 is TGCAGCGTTGCTAGCGGGGAGTTGGCGGAGCAGTTCTTC. This encodes CSVASGELAEQFF.

This chain joins TRBV11-2 and TRBJ2-1; 12 bases are shared with TRBD2. Looked up from germline, CDR1 is SGHAT and CDR2 is FQNNGV. Trimming took 1 base from V and 8 from J; bases not matched to a gene: 12. The CDR3 spans 18 residues. CDR3 nucleotide sequence: TGTGCCAGCAGCTTAGCAGGGGGGCTAGCGGGAGGGTACCATGAGCAGTTCTTC. Translation gives CASSLAGGLAGGYHEQFF.

This clone has a single count. V usage is TRBV2 and J usage is TRBJ1-1, with a tentative D call TRBD1 (6 bases). Germline-derived CDR1 and CDR2 are SNHLY and FYNNEI. V was shortened by 2 bases and J by 4 bases, with 8 bases between the two germline ends. This CDR3 comprises 13 residues. The CDR3 DNA reads TGTGCCAGCAGTGAAACAGGGTTCACTGAAGCTTTCTTT. As protein: CASSETGFTEAFF.

The chain combines TRBV11-2 with TRBJ1-1; D is possibly TRBD1 (5 bases). The CDR3 is 13 residues long. CDR1 and CDR2 from the germline V gene are SGHAT and FQNNGV. Between the trimmed V and J ends, which lost 3 bases and 7 bases, there was a span of 12 bases. DNA of the CDR3: TGTGCCAGCAGCTTTCCAGGGTCAGGTGAAGCTTTCTTT. Translated: CASSFPGSGEAFF. Filled out from reference TRBV11-2 and TRBJ1-1, the complete variable domain reads EAGVAQSPRYKIIEKRQSVAFWCNPISGHATLYWYQQILGQGPKLLIQFQNNGVVDDSQLPKDRFSAERLKGVDSTLKIQPAKLEDSAVYLCASSFPGSGEAFFGQGTRLTVV.

This clone came up once. The V call is TRBV5-6, the J call TRBJ2-7; 11 nucleotides agree with TRBD2. Germline-derived CDR1 and CDR2 are SGHDT and YYEEEE. V dropped 2 bases and J dropped 3; count of bases not matched to a gene: 1. This CDR3 is 14 amino acids long. In DNA form, the CDR3 reads TGTGCCAGCAGCTTCGGGACTAGCGGCTACGAGCAGTACTTC. It is translated as CASSFGTSGYEQYF.

V is TRBV11-3 and J is TRBJ1-1, with 7 bases that match TRBD1. The CDR3 is 15 amino acids. After removal of 0 bases from V and 8 bases from J, the junction contained 9 bases not matched to a gene. CDR1 and CDR2 from the germline V gene are SGHNT and YENEEA. The chain's CDR3 is CASSLDGTAAGEAFF. DNA for the CDR3: TGTGCCAGCAGCTTAGACGGGACAGCGGCCGGGGAAGCTTTCTTT.

The chain employs TRBV28 and TRBJ1-5; possibly TRBD1 for D (5 bases). The ends were cut back, 8 bases at V and 2 bases at J, with 10 bases in the middle. The CDR3 length is 13 residues. The germline gives CDR1 MDHEN, CDR2 SYDVKM. This CDR3 reads CASYPTGNQPQHF. The CDR3 coding sequence is TGTGCCAGCTACCCGACAGGCAATCAGCCCCAGCATTTT.

The chain links TRBV7-9 to TRBJ1-5; D is uncertain. The CDR3 totals 16 residues. CDR1 is SEHNR, CDR2 FQNEAQ, per germline (reference sequence). V was cut by 2 bases and J by 2 bases, with 13 bases left in between. The CDR3 loop is CASSLFAGIGNQPQHF. The CDR3 DNA follows: TGTGCCAGCAGCTTATTTGCGGGTATCGGCAATCAGCCCCAGCATTTT. Complete variable domain (other parts from reference TRBV7-9 and TRBJ1-5): DTGVSQNPRHKITKRGQNVTFRCDPISEHNRLYWYRQTLGQGPEFLTYFQNEAQLEKSRLLSDRFSAERPKGSFSTLEIQRTEQGDSAMYLCASSLFAGIGNQPQHFGDGTRLSIL.